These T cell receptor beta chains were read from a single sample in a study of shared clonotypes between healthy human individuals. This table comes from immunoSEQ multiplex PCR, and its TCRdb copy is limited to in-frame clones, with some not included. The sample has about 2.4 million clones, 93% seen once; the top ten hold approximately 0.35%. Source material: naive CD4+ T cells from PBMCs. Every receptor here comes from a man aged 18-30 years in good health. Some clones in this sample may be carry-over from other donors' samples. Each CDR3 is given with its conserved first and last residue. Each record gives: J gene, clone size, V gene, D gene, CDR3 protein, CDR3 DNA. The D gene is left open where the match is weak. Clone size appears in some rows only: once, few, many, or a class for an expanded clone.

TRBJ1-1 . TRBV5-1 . CASRGGEGSWNTEAFF TGCGCCAGCAGAGGGGGGGAAGGTTCGTGGAACACTGAAGCTTTCTTT
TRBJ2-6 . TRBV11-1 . CASSSSPGTGANVLTF TGTGCCAGCAGTTCCAGCCCCGGGACTGGGGCCAACGTCCTGACTTTC
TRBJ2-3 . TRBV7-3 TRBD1 CASSSTGGYTDTQYF TGTGCCAGCAGCTCGACAGGGGGCTACACAGATACGCAGTATTTT
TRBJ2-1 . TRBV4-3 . CASSQVAPIGRSSYNEQFF TGCGCCAGCAGCCAAGTCGCGCCGATAGGACGGAGCTCCTACAATGAGCAGTTCTTC
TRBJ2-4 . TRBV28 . CASSLMVGGLKNIQYF TGTGCCAGCAGTTTAATGGTGGGGGGACTGAAAAACATTCAGTACTTC
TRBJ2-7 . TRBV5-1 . CASSFTGQPTEQYF TGCGCCAGCAGCTTTACCGGACAGCCCACCGAGCAGTACTTC
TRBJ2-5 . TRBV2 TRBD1 CASAGQGETQYF TGTGCCAGCGCCGGACAGGGAGAGACCCAGTACTTC
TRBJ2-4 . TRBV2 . CASRWQTERIQYF TGTGCCAGCAGGTGGCAGACAGAGCGCATTCAGTACTTC
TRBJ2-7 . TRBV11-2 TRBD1 CASSWGTGGGYEQYF TGTGCCAGCAGCTGGGGGACAGGGGGCGGCTACGAGCAGTACTTC
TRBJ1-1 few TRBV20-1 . CSASRYTEAFF TGCAGTGCTAGCAGATACACTGAAGCTTTCTTT
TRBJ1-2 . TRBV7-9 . CASSLEYAYGYTF TGTGCCAGCAGCTTAGAATACGCCTATGGCTACACCTTC
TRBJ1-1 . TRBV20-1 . CSARDYFGAFF TGCAGTGCTAGAGATTATTTTGGAGCTTTCTTT
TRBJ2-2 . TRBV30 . CAWSLLSSTGELFF TGTGCCTGGAGTCTTCTTAGCTCCACCGGGGAGCTGTTTTTT
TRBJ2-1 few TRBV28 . CASSLNYNEQFF TGTGCCAGCAGTTTGAACTACAATGAGCAGTTCTTC
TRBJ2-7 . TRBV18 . CASSPLPLNAPRVQYF TGTGCCAGCTCACCACTCCCACTTAACGCCCCTAGGGTGCAGTACTTC
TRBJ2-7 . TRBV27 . CASSSDRRDRPYEQYF TGTGCCAGCAGTTCCGACCGCAGGGACCGCCCCTACGAGCAGTACTTC
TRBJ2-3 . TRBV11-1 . CASSLEGRVDTQYF TGTGCCAGCAGCTTAGAGGGTCGTGTGGATACGCAGTATTTT
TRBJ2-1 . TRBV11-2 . CASSLRRSGRYYNEQFF TGTGCCAGCAGCTTACGTCGGAGCGGGCGATACTACAATGAGCAGTTCTTC
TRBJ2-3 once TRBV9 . CASSPDGRVGPTDTQYF TGTGCCAGCAGCCCCGACGGCCGGGTCGGCCCGACAGATACGCAGTATTTT
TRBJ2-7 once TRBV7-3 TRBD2 CASSLRLAVPYEQYF TGTGCCAGCAGCTTAAGACTAGCCGTCCCCTACGAGCAGTACTTC
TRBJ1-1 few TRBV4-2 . CASSQIRRTEAFF TGTGCCAGCAGCCAAATTAGGAGGACTGAAGCTTTCTTT
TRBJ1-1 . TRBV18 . CASSSLTGFNTEAFF TGTGCCAGCTCATCGTTAACAGGGTTTAACACTGAAGCTTTCTTT
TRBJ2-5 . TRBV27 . CASSIIGDQETQYF TGTGCCAGCAGTATCATCGGGGACCAAGAGACCCAGTACTTC
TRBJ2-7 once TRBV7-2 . CASSISVDEQYF TGTGCCAGCAGCATTAGCGTCGACGAGCAGTACTTC
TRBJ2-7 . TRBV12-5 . CASAPTRTPYEQYF TGTGCTAGTGCCCCGACTAGGACCCCCTACGAGCAGTACTTC
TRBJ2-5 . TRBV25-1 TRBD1 CASSAIGTAQETQYF TGTGCCAGCAGTGCTATAGGGACAGCCCAAGAGACCCAGTACTTC
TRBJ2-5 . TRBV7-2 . CASSSRYGETQYF TGTGCCAGCAGCTCAAGGTACGGAGAGACCCAGTACTTC
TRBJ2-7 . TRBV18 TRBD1 CASSSGQGSIGYEQYF TGTGCCAGCTCGTCCGGACAGGGGAGTATCGGCTACGAGCAGTACTTC
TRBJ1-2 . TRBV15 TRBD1 CATSRGRGTGNYGYTF TGTGCCACCAGCAGAGGTCGCGGGACAGGAAACTATGGCTACACCTTC
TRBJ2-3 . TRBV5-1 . CASSLDQRRTDTQYF TGCGCCAGCAGCTTAGACCAGCGCCGCACAGATACGCAGTATTTT
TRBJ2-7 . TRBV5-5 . CASSFLGAEYEQYF TGTGCCAGCAGCTTTTTGGGGGCCGAATACGAGCAGTACTTC
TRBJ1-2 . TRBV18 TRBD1 CASSRETGEAYGYTF TGTGCCAGCTCTCGGGAGACAGGGGAGGCCTATGGCTACACCTTC
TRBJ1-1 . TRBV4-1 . CASSDPLSSMNTEAFF TGCGCCAGCAGCGACCCATTGTCTTCCATGAACACTGAAGCTTTCTTT
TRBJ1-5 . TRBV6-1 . CASRGPNNQPQHF TGTGCCAGCAGGGGGCCTAATAATCAGCCCCAGCATTTT
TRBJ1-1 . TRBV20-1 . CSARLTGEAFF TGCAGTGCTAGATTAACGGGTGAAGCTTTCTTT
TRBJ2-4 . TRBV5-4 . CASSFGGDRMLAKNIQYF TGTGCCAGCAGCTTCGGGGGAGACAGGATGCTAGCCAAAAACATTCAGTACTTC
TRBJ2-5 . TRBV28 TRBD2 CASRTPGLAGKETQYF TGTGCCAGCAGAACTCCGGGACTAGCGGGAAAAGAGACCCAGTACTTC
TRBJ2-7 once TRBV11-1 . CASSPDSKDYEQYF TGTGCCAGCAGCCCCGACAGTAAAGACTACGAGCAGTACTTC
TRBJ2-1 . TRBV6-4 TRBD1 CASRPGQGSSDEQFF TGTGCCAGCAGACCCGGACAGGGTTCAAGTGATGAGCAGTTCTTC
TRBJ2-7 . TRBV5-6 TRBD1 CASSYSPGTVYEQYF TGTGCCAGCAGCTACTCACCCGGGACAGTCTACGAGCAGTACTTC
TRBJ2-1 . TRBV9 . CASSVGQGLYNEQFF TGTGCCAGCAGCGTAGGGCAGGGGCTTTACAATGAGCAGTTCTTC
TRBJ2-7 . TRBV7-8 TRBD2 CASRPGLAGPYEQYF TGTGCCAGCAGGCCAGGACTAGCGGGACCCTACGAGCAGTACTTC
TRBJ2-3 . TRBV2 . CASSEITGSTDTQYF TGTGCCAGCAGTGAAATAACAGGGAGCACAGATACGCAGTATTTT
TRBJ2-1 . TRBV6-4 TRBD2 CASSRTSGTYNEQFF TGTGCCAGCAGTAGGACTAGCGGGACCTACAATGAGCAGTTCTTC
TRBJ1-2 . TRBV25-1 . CASSEFSYGYTF TGTGCCAGCAGTGAATTTAGCTATGGCTACACCTTC
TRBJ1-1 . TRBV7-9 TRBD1 CASSHLRQGANTEAFF TGTGCCAGCAGCCATCTCCGACAGGGGGCAAACACTGAAGCTTTCTTT
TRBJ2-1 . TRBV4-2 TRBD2 CASSQPTSGPEQFF TGTGCCAGCAGCCAACCGACTAGCGGGCCTGAGCAGTTCTTC
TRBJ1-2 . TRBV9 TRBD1 CASSARTGEGGGYTF TGTGCCAGCAGCGCAAGGACAGGCGAGGGAGGCGGCTACACCTTC